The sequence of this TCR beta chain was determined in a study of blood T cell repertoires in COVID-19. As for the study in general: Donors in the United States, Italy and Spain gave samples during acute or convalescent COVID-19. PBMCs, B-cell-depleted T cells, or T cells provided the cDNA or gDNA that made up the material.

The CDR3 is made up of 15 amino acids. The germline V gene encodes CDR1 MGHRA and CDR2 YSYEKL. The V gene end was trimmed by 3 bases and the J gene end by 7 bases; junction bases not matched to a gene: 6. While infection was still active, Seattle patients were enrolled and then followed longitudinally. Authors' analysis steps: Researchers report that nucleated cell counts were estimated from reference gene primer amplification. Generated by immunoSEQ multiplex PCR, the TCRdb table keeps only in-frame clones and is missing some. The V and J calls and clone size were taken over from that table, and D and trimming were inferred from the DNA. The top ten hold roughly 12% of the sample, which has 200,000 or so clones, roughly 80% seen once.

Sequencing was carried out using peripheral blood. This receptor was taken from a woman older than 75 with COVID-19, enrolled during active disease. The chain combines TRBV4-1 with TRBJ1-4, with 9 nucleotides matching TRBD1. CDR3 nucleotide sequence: TGCGCCAGCAGCCAGGACAGGGGTTTGAGTGAAAAACTGTTTTTT. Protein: CASSQDRGLSEKLFF.